These T cell receptor beta chains were read from a single sample in a study of patients and donors after allogeneic stem cell transplantation. TCRdb called the RT-PCR reads again in MiXCR, with one record for every CDR3 protein. Counted here are 150,000 to 250,000 distinct CDR3 sequences, approximately 41% occurring once; the ten biggest clones make up about 35%. The sequenced sample was blood, either unsorted or a sorted T cell fraction (not recorded which). These receptors were collected from a human donor who was either an allogeneic HSCT recipient or a stem cell or donor lymphocyte infusion donor (not recorded which). It is not recorded whose cells these are; they may come from a transplant donor. CDR3s include the opening cysteine and the closing phenylalanine or tryptophan. D genes are given only for firm matches. Some rows mark clone size as missing; the rest say once, few, many or name a class of expanded clone.

d_call	j_call	v_call	clone_size	cdr3_aa	cdr3_nt
.	TRBJ2-7	TRBV6-5	.	CASKRDTKRSYEQYF	TGTGCCAGCAAACGGGACACCAAACGCTCCTACGAGCAGTACTTC
.	TRBJ2-7	TRBV6-6	.	CASSPFGDHYEQYF	TGTGCCAGCAGTCCTTTCGGGGATCACTACGAGCAGTACTTC
.	TRBJ1-2	TRBV9	.	CASSVSGAQIYGYTF	TGTGCCAGCAGCGTTTCGGGGGCCCAAATCTATGGCTACACCTTC
.	TRBJ1-1	TRBV29-1	.	CSARTGMNTEAFF	TGCAGCGCCCGGACGGGCATGAACACTGAAGCTTTCTTT
TRBD1	TRBJ2-2	TRBV24-1	.	CATSDPGQSDTGELFF	TGTGCCACCAGTGACCCGGGACAGTCAGACACCGGGGAGCTGTTTTTT
.	TRBJ1-2	TRBV29-1	.	CSVDPIRYYGYTF	TGCAGCGTTGACCCAATCCGGTACTATGGCTACACCTTC
.	TRBJ2-1	TRBV5-1	.	CASSSEPGLFNEQFF	TGCGCCAGCAGCTCCGAGCCGGGACTTTTCAATGAGCAGTTCTTC
.	TRBJ2-5	TRBV7-8	once	CASSLGAWETQYF	TGTGCCAGCAGCTTAGGGGCCTGGGAGACCCAGTACTTC
.	TRBJ2-1	TRBV28	.	CASSRREQFF	TGTGCCAGCAGTCGACGGGAGCAGTTCTTC
.	TRBJ1-1	TRBV28	.	CASKDDTEAFF	TGTGCCAGCAAAGACGACACTGAAGCTTTCTTT
TRBD1	TRBJ1-2	TRBV27	few	CASSGQGAGYTF	TGTGCCAGCTCAGGACAGGGGGCCGGCTACACCTTC
.	TRBJ1-5	TRBV9	few	CASSVVNPGAQPQHF	TGTGCCAGCAGCGTAGTTAATCCGGGGGCACAGCCCCAGCATTTT
.	TRBJ1-1	TRBV29-1	few	CSVEAPLTGLAFF	TGCAGCGTTGAAGCCCCGCTAACAGGGTTAGCTTTCTTT
.	TRBJ2-1	TRBV7-7	.	CATRDRGNEQFF	TGTGCCACCCGGGACCGGGGGAATGAGCAGTTCTTC
TRBD2	TRBJ2-3	TRBV6-2/TRBV6-3	.	CASSHTSGRTDTQYF	TGTGCCAGCAGCCACACTAGCGGGAGAACAGATACGCAGTATTTT
TRBD1	TRBJ1-5	TRBV5-1	.	CASSADRYQPQHF	TGCGCCAGCAGCGCGGACAGGTATCAGCCCCAGCATTTT
TRBD1	TRBJ2-7	TRBV6-2/TRBV6-3	few	CASRDRSYEQYF	TGTGCCAGCAGGGACAGGTCCTACGAGCAGTACTTC
.	TRBJ1-2	TRBV28	.	CASSPPQGLSGYTF	TGTGCCAGCAGCCCCCCACAGGGACTCAGCGGCTACACCTTC
.	TRBJ2-7	TRBV4-3	many	CASSQDLSDTSEQYF	TGCGCCAGCAGCCAAGATTTGAGTGACACAAGCGAGCAGTACTTC
.	TRBJ1-3	TRBV20-1	few	CSARASLYSGNTIYF	TGCAGTGCTAGAGCCAGTCTCTACTCTGGAAACACCATATATTTT
.	TRBJ1-1	TRBV6-1	.	CASTTTQAFF	TGTGCCAGCACCACAACACAAGCTTTCTTT
.	TRBJ1-2	TRBV7-9	.	CASSLVESEGYGYTF	TGTGCCAGCAGCTTGGTGGAATCGGAGGGCTATGGCTACACCTTC
TRBD2	TRBJ2-1	TRBV30	few	CAWRYSGRAYNEQFF	TGTGCCTGGAGGTATAGCGGGAGGGCCTACAATGAGCAGTTCTTC
TRBD2	TRBJ2-1	TRBV4-3	.	CASSQDALAGTNEQFF	TGCGCCAGCAGCCAAGATGCACTAGCGGGAACCAATGAGCAGTTCTTC
TRBD2	TRBJ2-3	TRBV7-8	.	CASSSPAGGPDTQYF	TGTGCCAGCAGCTCGCCGGCGGGAGGTCCAGATACGCAGTATTTT
TRBD2	TRBJ2-5	TRBV4-3	.	CASSQDGLAEETQYF	TGCGCCAGCAGCCAAGATGGGCTAGCGGAAGAGACCCAGTACTTC
.	TRBJ2-1	TRBV12-3/TRBV12-4	.	CASSPRGPFYNEQFF	TGTGCCAGCAGTCCCCGCGGGCCCTTCTACAATGAGCAGTTCTTC
.	TRBJ2-3	TRBV11-3	.	CASSLTAGSGTQYF	TGTGCCAGCAGCCTAACTGCAGGGTCCGGTACGCAGTATTTT
.	TRBJ1-2	TRBV9	.	CASSAPLHPGQVDYGYTF	TGTGCCAGCAGCGCGCCCCTCCACCCGGGGCAGGTTGACTATGGCTACACCTTC
TRBD1	TRBJ1-1	TRBV7-9	.	CASSAPLDRATEAFF	TGTGCCAGCAGCGCCCCCCTAGACAGGGCCACTGAAGCTTTCTTT
.	TRBJ1-5	TRBV15	.	CATSRDRWAKDLVSNQPQHF	TGTGCCACCAGCAGAGATCGATGGGCGAAGGATTTGGTTAGCAATCAGCCCCAGCATTTT
.	TRBJ1-6	TRBV12-3/TRBV12-4	.	CASSPRLGSPLHF	TGTGCCAGCAGTCCCCGATTGGGGTCACCCCTCCACTTT
TRBD1	TRBJ1-2	TRBV5-1	.	CASSLAGDSSNYGYTF	TGCGCCAGCAGCTTGGCTGGGGACAGCTCTAACTATGGCTACACCTTC
TRBD2	TRBJ2-3	TRBV7-2	.	CASSLVDGRFTDTQYF	TGTGCCAGCAGCTTAGTCGACGGGAGGTTCACAGATACGCAGTATTTT
.	TRBJ2-1	TRBV29-1	few	CSATIGDRGRGEQFF	TGCAGCGCCACCATTGGGGACCGCGGTCGGGGTGAGCAGTTCTTC
.	TRBJ1-1	TRBV15	.	CATSRVGPNTEAFF	TGTGCCACCAGCAGAGTGGGTCCGAACACTGAAGCTTTCTTT
.	TRBJ1-1	TRBV6-4	.	CASSVRDNTEAFF	TGTGCCAGCAGCGTGCGGGATAACACTGAAGCTTTCTTT
TRBD1	TRBJ2-6	TRBV18	.	CASSPRATGGGRGANVLTF	TGTGCCAGCTCACCACGTGCGACAGGGGGCGGGAGAGGGGCCAACGTCCTGACTTTC
TRBD2	TRBJ2-7	TRBV5-1	few	CASSSITSGRGSSYEQYF	TGCGCCAGCAGCTCCATCACTAGCGGGAGGGGGAGCTCCTACGAGCAGTACTTC
.	TRBJ1-1	TRBV4-3	.	CASSQDGTNGEKGTEAFF	TGCGCCAGCAGCCAAGATGGGACCAACGGGGAAAAAGGCACTGAAGCTTTCTTT
.	TRBJ2-2	TRBV5-1	.	CALRASDTGELFF	TGCGCCCTACGGGCTAGCGACACCGGGGAGCTGTTTTTT
.	TRBJ1-5	TRBV28	.	CASSLHVGAGNQPQHF	TGTGCCAGCAGTTTACACGTTGGGGCGGGCAATCAGCCCCAGCATTTT
.	TRBJ2-1	TRBV3-1	.	CASSQVGGYHEQFF	TGTGCCAGCAGCCAAGTGGGGGGTTACCATGAGCAGTTCTTC
.	TRBJ2-1	TRBV11-3	few	CASSLGGLDNEQFF	TGTGCCAGCAGCTTGGGCGGACTGGACAATGAGCAGTTCTTC
.	TRBJ1-2	TRBV12-3/TRBV12-4	few	CASTQQGNGYTF	TGTGCCAGCACCCAACAGGGTAATGGCTACACCTTC
.	TRBJ2-5	TRBV5-1	.	CASSLGFQETQYF	TGCGCCAGCAGCTTGGGATTTCAAGAGACCCAGTACTTC